The TCR beta chain described here comes from a study of blood T cell repertoires in COVID-19. The V segment lost 3 bases and the J segment 5 bases; nucleotides outside the gene matches: 11. This CDR3 contains 17 residues. The germline V gene has CDR1 MNHEY and CDR2 SMNVEV (reference sequence). Generated by immunoSEQ multiplex PCR, the TCRdb table keeps only in-frame clones and is missing some. The sample yields 250,000 to 300,000 clones, roughly 86% seen once. What the recovered Cohort 3 donors had was two negative PCRs, clearance, or symptom resolution. This clone turned up a few times. The sequenced sample consisted of PBMCs or T cells enriched from blood (not recorded which). The source of this sequence is a woman aged 25 to 39 who had recovered from COVID-19. The V call is TRBV27, the J call TRBJ2-1, with 9 bases lining up with TRBD1. The CDR3 loop is CASSLSGTGISNNEQFF. The CDR3 DNA reads as TGTGCCAGCAGTTTGTCCGGGACAGGGATATCAAACAATGAGCAGTTCTTC.